This note documents a single T cell receptor beta chain sequence. Its antigen has not been determined. No much larger clone exists at a distance of one base, and base qualities are not known. This specimen's time point label, per the study, means: about 28 days (+/-7) after the second vaccine dose. AZD1222 recipients with second doses at about 4 weeks or about 12 weeks were pooled, because spike-specific TCR depth and breadth did not differ between schedules. The vaccinee samples were drawn from two UK trials, COV001 and COV002, one of which was a single-blind randomized controlled phase 2/3 trial testing AZD1222 (ChAdOx1 nCoV-19) in healthy adults. Trial participant PBMC samples were collected at day 0 and day 28 after the second dose for TCRbeta chain sequencing. The entry originates in a study of T cell responses to AZD1222 COVID-19 vaccine (dated by TCRdb to about 2021). Broadly, across the study: TCR sequencing covered over 230 trial participants: 207 given two doses of AZD1222 and around 25 given two doses of MenACWY control vaccine. Trial participants were enrolled by age into 18-55, 56-69 and 70-plus year subgroups, with around 150, 28 and 57 TCR-sequenced participants respectively.

Overall study results and their limits: After two AZD1222 doses, spike-specific TCR breadth and depth were significantly higher than at day 0 and than in MenACWY recipients. Most participants were white British and females outnumbered males, and the authors suggested that clonal diversity may have been underestimated. The whole spike protein was spanned by vaccine-associated CD4 TCRs, and dominant responses were seen in regions 160-218 and 743-854. Because no day 14 peak-response samples were available, the repertoires could be characterized only after the peak T cell response. Conclusions about previously exposed vaccinees were limited because only six AZD1222 recipients were SARS-CoV-2 seropositive at baseline. In the small 56-69-year group, the increase in depth fell short of significance, most likely because of low power. Reportedly, close to half of the unique spike-specific TCRs recognized epitopes lying outside the regions that are mutated in the B.1.351 and B.1.1.7 variants.

The CDR3 regions of human TCRbeta chains were analyzed by immunosequencing. In the authors' own workflow: TCRs in the repertoires were compared against a reference library of SARS-CoV-2-specific TCRs that had been generated with the MIRA antigen-specificity platform. Breadth meant the fraction of unique TCRs that were SARS-CoV-2-associated, whereas depth meant the fraction of total T cells that were SARS-CoV-2-associated. Using the MIRA data, every spike-specific TCR was mapped to the spike region that the TCR reacted to and assigned to either a CD4 or a CD8 class. Log10-transformed breadth and depth values were compared by one-way ANOVA with Sidak's multiple comparisons tests. The source is immuneACCESS, and TCRdb retained only in-frame sequences with V and J called. Part of the clones is not carried over; for the studies checked, unresolved V genes explain less than half of this, and the remainder is unexplained. The D gene and trimming were derived from the DNA, and the V and J assignments and clone size from that table. The table for this sample lists approximately 170,000 clones; about 91% of them were counted only once. The biggest ten clones account for around 1% of the sample.

Sequenced here: peripheral blood, sampled 28 days after the second AZD1222 dose. This clonotype was sampled from an adult who received the AZD1222 COVID-19 vaccine.

CDR3 region: CASSPDRDGYTF. The DNA is as follows: TGTGCCAGCTCACCGGACAGGGACGGCTACACCTTC. Recombination linked TRBV18 to TRBJ1-2; 8 of the junction bases match TRBD1. The germline V gene supplies CDR1 KGHSH and CDR2 LQKENI. V is pruned by 3 bases and J by 8 bases, leaving 2 bases of the junction without a gene match. The CDR3 goes from the cysteine to the phenylalanine over 12 residues. The CDR3 DNA has 36 bases and is translated from base 1.